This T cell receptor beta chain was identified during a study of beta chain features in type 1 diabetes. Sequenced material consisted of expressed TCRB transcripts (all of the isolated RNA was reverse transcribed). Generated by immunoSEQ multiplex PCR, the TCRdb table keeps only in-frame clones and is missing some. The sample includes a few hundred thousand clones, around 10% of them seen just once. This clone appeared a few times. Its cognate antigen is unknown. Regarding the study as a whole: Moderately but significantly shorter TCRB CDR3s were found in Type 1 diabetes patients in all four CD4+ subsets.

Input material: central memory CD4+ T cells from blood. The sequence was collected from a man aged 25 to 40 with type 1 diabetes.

CDR3 sequence: CASRGGSGSYEQYF. The CDR3 DNA sequence: TGTGCCAGCAGGGGGGGGAGCGGGTCCTACGAGCAGTACTTC. The V and J genes are TRBV6-5 and TRBJ2-7; 7 bases map to TRBD2. Per germline, CDR1 MNHEY and CDR2 SVGAGI. This CDR3 has 14 amino acids. Losses at the gene ends were 6 bases for V and 1 base for J; bases not matched to a gene: 6.